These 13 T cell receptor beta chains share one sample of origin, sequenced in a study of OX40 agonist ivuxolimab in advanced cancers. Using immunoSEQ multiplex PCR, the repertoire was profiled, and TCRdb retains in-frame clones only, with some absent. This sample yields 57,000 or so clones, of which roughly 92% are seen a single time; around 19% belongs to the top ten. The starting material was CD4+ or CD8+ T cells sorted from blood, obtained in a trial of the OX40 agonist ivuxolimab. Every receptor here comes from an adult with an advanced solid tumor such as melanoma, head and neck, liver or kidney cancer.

The CDR3 sequence: CASSTASYNEQFF. CDR3 nucleotides: TGTGCCAGTAGTACGGCCTCCTACAATGAGCAGTTCTTC. The chain combines TRBV19 with TRBJ2-1; D is ambiguous. The V end lost 4 bases, the J end lost 0 bases, and 4 bases lay between the germline ends. The CDR3 spans 13 residues. CDR1 is LNHDA and CDR2 is SQIVND in the germline V gene (reference sequence).

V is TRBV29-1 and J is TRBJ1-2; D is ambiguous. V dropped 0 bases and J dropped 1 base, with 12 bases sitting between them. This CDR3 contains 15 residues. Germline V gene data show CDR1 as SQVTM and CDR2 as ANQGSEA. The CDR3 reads CSVEDVLNLNYGYTF. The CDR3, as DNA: TGCAGCGTTGAAGATGTTTTAAATCTTAACTATGGCTACACCTTC.

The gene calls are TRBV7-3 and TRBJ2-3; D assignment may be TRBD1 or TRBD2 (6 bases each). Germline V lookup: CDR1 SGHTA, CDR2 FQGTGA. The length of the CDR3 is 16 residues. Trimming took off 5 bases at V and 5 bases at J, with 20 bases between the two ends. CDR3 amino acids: CASSRLGGAGIDTQYF. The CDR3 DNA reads TGTGCCAGCAGCCGACTGGGGGGCGCAGGTATAGATACGCAGTATTTT.

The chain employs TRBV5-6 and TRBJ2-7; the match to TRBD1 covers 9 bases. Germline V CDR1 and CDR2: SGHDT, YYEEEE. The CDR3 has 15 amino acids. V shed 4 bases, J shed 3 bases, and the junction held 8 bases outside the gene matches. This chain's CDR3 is CASSQAGTGSYEQYF. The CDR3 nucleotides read TGTGCCAGCAGCCAGGCCGGGACAGGGAGCTACGAGCAGTACTTC.

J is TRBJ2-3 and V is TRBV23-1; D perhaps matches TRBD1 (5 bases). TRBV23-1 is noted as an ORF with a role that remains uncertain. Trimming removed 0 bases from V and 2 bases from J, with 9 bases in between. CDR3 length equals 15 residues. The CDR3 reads CASSQSRDLTDTQYF. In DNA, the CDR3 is TGCGCCAGCAGTCAATCCAGGGATCTCACAGATACGCAGTATTTT.

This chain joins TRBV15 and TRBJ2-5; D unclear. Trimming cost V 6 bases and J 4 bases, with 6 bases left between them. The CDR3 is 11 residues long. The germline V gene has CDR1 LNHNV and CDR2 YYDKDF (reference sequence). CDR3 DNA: TGTGCCACCAGGAGTTTAGAGACCCAGTACTTC. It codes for CATRSLETQYF.

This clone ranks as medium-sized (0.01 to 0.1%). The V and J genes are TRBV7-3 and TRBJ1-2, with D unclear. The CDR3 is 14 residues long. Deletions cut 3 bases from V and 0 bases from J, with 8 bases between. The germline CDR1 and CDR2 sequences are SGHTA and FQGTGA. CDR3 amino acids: CASSFQEANYGYTF. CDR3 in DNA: TGTGCCAGCAGCTTCCAAGAAGCTAACTATGGCTACACCTTC.

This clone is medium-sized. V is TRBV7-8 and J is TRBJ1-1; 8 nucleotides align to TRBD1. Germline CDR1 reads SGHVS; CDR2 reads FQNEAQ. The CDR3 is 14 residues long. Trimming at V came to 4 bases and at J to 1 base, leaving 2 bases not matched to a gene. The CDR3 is CASSWTGPNTEAFF. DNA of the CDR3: TGTGCCAGCAGCTGGACAGGGCCGAACACTGAAGCTTTCTTT.

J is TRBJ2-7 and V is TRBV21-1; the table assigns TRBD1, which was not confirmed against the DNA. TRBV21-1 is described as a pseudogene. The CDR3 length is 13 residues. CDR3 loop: CASTNRTNYEQYF. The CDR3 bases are TGTGCCAGCACGAACAGGACCAACTACGAGCAGTACTTC.

CDR3 sequence (DNA): TGTGCCAGCAGTGGAACCGGGATTAACACTGAAGCTTTCTTT. As protein: CASSGTGINTEAFF. The rearrangement uses TRBV28 and TRBJ1-1; D unresolved. Per germline, CDR1 MDHEN and CDR2 SYDVKM. The CDR3 consists of 14 residues. Between the trimmed V and J ends, which lost 5 bases and 2 bases, there was a span of 12 bases.

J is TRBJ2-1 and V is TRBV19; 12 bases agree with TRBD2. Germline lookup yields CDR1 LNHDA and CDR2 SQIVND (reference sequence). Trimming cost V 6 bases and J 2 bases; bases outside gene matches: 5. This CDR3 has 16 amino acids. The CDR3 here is CASRTSGSAPYNEQFF. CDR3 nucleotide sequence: TGTGCCAGTAGGACTAGCGGGAGTGCCCCCTACAATGAGCAGTTCTTC.

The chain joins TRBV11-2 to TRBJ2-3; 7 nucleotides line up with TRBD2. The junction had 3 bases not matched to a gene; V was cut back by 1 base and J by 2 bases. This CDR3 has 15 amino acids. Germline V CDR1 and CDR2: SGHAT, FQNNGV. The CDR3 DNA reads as TGTGCCAGCAGCTTAGTACTAGCGCCCACAGATACGCAGTATTTT. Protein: CASSLVLAPTDTQYF.

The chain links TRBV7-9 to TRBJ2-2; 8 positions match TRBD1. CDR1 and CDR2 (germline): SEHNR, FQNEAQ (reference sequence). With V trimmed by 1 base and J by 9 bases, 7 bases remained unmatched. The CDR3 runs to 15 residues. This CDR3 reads CASSLVGQAERELFF. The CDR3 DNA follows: TGTGCCAGCAGCTTAGTGGGACAGGCCGAGCGGGAGCTGTTTTTT. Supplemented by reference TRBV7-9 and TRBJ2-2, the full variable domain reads DTGVSQNPRHKITKRGQNVTFRCDPISEHNRLYWYRQTLGQGPEFLTYFQNEAQLEKSRLLSDRFSAERPKGSFSTLEIQRTEQGDSAMYLCASSLVGQAERELFFGEGSRLTVL.